This TCR beta chain was identified during a study of vaccination effects on CD4 cells after COVID-19. For the study at large: Before sequencing, viral peptide pools were used by the ViraFEST assay to expand antigen-specific CD4+ T cells. Each person got two doses of an mRNA SARS-CoV-2 vaccine, BNT162b2 or mRNA-1273. Two recovered convalescent patients were sampled 16 days and one week pre-vaccination.

Once cultured for roughly 10 days, the cells underwent separation to obtain CD4+ T cells. Replacing half the medium with IL-2 medium was done on days 3 and 7. Here immunoSEQ multiplex PCR was the method, and the copy in TCRdb shows in-frame clones only, minus some. This table holds some 63,000 clones, 55% to 75% found once. This clone was seen repeatedly, ten times or more. Its antigen remains unknown. The clonotype comes from a human donor who had a prior SARS-CoV-2 infection. The sample consisted of CD4+ T cells from PBMCs cultured without peptide, taken before COVID-19 vaccination.

The CDR3 bases are TGTGCTAGTGGTTTGGTACTCTCCCAGGATTTCTACGAGCAGTACTTC. Translating it yields CASGLVLSQDFYEQYF. The V gene is TRBV12-5, the J gene TRBJ2-7; no firm D call. The V end lost 0 bases, the J end lost 3 bases, and 15 bases lay between the germline ends. There are 16 residues in the CDR3. The germline V gene has CDR1 LGHNT and CDR2 FRNRAP.